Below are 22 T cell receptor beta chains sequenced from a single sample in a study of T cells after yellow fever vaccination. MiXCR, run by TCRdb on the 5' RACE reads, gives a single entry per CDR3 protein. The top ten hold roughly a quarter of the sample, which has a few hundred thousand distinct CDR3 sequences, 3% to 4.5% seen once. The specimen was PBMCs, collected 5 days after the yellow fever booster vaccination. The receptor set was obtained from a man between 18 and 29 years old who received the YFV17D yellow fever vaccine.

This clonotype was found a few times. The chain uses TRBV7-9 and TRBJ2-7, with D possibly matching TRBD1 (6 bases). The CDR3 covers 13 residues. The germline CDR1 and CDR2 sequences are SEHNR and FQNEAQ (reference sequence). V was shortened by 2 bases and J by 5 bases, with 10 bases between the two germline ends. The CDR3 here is CASSLPGEHEQYF. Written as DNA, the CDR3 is TGTGCCAGCAGCTTACCAGGGGAACACGAGCAGTACTTC.

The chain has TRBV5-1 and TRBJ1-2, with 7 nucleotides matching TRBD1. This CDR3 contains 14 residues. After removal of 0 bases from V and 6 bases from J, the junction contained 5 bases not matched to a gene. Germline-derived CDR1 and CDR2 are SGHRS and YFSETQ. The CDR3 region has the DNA TGCGCCAGCAGCTTGGCCGTCAGGGGGAATGGCTACACCTTC. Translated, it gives CASSLAVRGNGYTF.

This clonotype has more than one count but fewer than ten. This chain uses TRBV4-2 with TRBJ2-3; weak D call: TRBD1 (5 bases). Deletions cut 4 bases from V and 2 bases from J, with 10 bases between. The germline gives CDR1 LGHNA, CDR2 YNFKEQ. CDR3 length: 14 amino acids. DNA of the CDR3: TGTGCCAGCAGCCCTGACAGCCTCACAGATACGCAGTATTTT. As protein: CASSPDSLTDTQYF.

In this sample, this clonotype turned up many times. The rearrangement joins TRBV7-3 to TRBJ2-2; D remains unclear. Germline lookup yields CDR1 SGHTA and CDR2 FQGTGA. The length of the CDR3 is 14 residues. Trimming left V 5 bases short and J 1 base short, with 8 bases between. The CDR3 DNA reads TGTGCCAGCAGCCCCCCAGGGAACACCGGGGAGCTGTTTTTT. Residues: CASSPPGNTGELFF.

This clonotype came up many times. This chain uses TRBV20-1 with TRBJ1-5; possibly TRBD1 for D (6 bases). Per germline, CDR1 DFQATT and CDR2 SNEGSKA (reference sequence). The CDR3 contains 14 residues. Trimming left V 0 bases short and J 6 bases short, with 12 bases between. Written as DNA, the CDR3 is TGCAGTGCTAGAGAGGCCGCAGGGGCTCAGCCCCAGCATTTT. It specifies CSAREAAGAQPQHF.

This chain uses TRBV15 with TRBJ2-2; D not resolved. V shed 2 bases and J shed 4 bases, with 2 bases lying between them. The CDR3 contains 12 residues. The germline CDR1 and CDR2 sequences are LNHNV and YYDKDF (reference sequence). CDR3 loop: CATSRLTGELFF. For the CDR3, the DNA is TGTGCCACCAGCAGACTCACCGGGGAGCTGTTTTTT. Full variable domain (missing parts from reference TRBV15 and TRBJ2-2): DAMVIQNPRYQVTQFGKPVTLSCSQTLNHNVMYWYQQKSSQAPKLLFHYYDKDFNNEADTPDNFQSRRPNTSFCFLDIRSPGLGDTAMYLCATSRLTGELFFGEGSRLTVL.

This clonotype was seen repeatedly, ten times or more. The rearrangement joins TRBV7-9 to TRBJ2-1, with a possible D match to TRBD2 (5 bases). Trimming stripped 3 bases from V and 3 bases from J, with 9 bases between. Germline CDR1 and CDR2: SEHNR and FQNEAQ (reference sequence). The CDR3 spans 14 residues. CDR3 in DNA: TGTGCCAGCAGCTTCCAGCGGCTCTACAATGAGCAGTTCTTC. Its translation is CASSFQRLYNEQFF.

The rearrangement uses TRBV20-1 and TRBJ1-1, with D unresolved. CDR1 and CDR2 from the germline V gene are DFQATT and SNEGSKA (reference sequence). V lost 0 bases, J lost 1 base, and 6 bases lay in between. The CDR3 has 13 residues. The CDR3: CSAREAQNTEAFF. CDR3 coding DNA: TGCAGTGCTAGAGAGGCCCAGAACACTGAAGCTTTCTTT.

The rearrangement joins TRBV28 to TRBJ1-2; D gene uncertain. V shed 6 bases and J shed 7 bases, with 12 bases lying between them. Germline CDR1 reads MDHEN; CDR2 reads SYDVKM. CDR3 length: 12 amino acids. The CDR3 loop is CASSPHGGGYTF. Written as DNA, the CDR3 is TGTGCCAGCAGCCCTCACGGAGGTGGCTACACCTTC.

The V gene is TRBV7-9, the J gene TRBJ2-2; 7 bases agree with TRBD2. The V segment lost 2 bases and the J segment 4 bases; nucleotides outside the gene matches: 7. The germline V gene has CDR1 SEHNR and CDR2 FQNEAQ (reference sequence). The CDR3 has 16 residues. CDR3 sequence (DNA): TGTGCCAGCAGCTTACTCCGGGACTATCCCACCGGGGAGCTGTTTTTT. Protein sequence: CASSLLRDYPTGELFF.

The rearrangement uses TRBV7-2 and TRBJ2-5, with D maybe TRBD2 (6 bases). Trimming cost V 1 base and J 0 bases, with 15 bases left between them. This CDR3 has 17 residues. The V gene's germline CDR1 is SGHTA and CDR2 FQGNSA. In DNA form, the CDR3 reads TGTGCCAGCAGCTTAGAATGGCGGGGTGGGTACCAAGAGACCCAGTACTTC. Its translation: CASSLEWRGGYQETQYF. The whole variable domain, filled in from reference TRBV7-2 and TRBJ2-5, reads GAGVSQSPSNKVTEKGKDVELRCDPISGHTALYWYRQSLGQGLEFLIYFQGNSAPDKSGLPSDRFSAERTGGSVSTLTIQRTQQEDSAVYLCASSLEWRGGYQETQYFGPGTRLLVL.

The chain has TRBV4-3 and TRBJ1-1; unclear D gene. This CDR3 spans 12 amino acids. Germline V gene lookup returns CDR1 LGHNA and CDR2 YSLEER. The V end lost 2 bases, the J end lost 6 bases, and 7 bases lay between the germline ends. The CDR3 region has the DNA TGCGCCAGCAGCCAAATGGGGTCTGAAGCTTTCTTT. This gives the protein CASSQMGSEAFF.

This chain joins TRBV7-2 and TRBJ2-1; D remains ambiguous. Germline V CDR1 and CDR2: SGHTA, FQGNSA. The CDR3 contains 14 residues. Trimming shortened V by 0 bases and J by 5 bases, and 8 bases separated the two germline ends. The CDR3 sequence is CASSLAGQHNEQFF. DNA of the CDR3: TGTGCCAGCAGCTTAGCGGGCCAGCACAATGAGCAGTTCTTC. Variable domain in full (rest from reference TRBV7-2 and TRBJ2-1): GAGVSQSPSNKVTEKGKDVELRCDPISGHTALYWYRQSLGQGLEFLIYFQGNSAPDKSGLPSDRFSAERTGGSVSTLTIQRTQQEDSAVYLCASSLAGQHNEQFFGPGTRLTVL.

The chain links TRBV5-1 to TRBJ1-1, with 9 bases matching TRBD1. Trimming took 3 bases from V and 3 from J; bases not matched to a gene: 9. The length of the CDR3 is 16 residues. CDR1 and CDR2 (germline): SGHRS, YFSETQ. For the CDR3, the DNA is TGCGCCAGCAGCTCGTTAACCGGGACAGGGCACACTGAAGCTTTCTTT. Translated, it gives CASSSLTGTGHTEAFF.

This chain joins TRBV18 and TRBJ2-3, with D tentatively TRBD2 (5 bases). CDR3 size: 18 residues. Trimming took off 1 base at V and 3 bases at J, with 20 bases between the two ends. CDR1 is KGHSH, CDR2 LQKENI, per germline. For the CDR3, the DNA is TGTGCCAGCTCACCACGAGGTTGGGCAGGCCGAGGGACAGATACGCAGTATTTT. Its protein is CASSPRGWAGRGTDTQYF.

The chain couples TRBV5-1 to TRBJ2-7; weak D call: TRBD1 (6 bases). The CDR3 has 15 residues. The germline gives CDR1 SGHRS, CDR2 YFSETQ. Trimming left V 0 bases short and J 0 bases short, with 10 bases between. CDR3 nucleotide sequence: TGCGCCAGCAGCTTGGGTGGGGGCAGCTCCTACGAGCAGTACTTC. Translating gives CASSLGGGSSYEQYF.

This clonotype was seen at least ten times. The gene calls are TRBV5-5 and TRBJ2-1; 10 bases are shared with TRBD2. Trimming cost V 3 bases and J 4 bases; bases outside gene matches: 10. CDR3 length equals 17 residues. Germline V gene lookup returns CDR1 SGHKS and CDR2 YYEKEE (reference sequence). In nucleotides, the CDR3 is TGTGCCAGCAGCTGGTTTAGCGGGGGGTCTAGGTACAATGAGCAGTTCTTC. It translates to CASSWFSGGSRYNEQFF.

CDR3 nucleotide sequence: TGTGCCAGCAGCCCGGGACGGATTAATCAGCCCCAGCATTTT. Translating it yields CASSPGRINQPQHF. This rearrangement joins TRBV6-2 or TRBV6-3 to TRBJ1-5; D might be TRBD1 (5 bases). The CDR3 runs 14 residues. V lost 6 bases, J lost 4 bases, and 13 bases lay in between. The germline V gene encodes CDR1 MNHEY and CDR2 SVGEGT.

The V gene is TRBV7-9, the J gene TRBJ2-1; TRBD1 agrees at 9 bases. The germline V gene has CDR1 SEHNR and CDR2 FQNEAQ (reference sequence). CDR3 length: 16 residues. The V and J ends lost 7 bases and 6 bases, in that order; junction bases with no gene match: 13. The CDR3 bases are TGTGCCAGCACCCGAAGGTCCGGGACAGGGATCAATGAGCAGTTCTTC. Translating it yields CASTRRSGTGINEQFF.

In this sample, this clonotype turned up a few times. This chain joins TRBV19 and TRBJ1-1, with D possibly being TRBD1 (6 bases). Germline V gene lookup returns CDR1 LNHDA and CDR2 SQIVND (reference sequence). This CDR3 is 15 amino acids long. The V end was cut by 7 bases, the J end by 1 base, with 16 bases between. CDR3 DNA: TGTGCCAGTAAAAAGGACAGTCTGGGGAACACTGAAGCTTTCTTT. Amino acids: CASKKDSLGNTEAFF.

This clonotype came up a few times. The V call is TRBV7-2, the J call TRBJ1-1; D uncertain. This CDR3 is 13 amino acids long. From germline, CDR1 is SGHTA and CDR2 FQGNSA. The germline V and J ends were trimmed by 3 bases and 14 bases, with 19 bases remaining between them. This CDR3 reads CASSFKGPLKEFF. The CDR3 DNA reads TGTGCCAGCAGCTTCAAAGGTCCTCTGAAAGAGTTCTTT.

CDR3 protein: CATSDRDRGTDTQYF. The CDR3 bases are TGTGCCACCAGTGACAGGGACAGGGGAACAGATACGCAGTATTTT. V gene TRBV24-1 combines with J gene TRBJ2-3; TRBD1 aligns across 10 bases. Unmatched junction bases numbered 3, after V lost 4 bases and J lost 3 bases. This CDR3 comprises 15 residues. In germline, CDR1 is KGHDR, CDR2 SFDVKD.